The clone carrying this T cell receptor (beta chain) was seen only a few times. The antigen remains unidentified. The CDR3 has 14 residues. Germline assignment: CDR1 KGHSH and CDR2 LQKENI. Between the trimmed V and J ends, which lost 0 bases and 2 bases, there was a span of 4 bases. The data were taken from a study of response to subunit inactivated influenza vaccine. Study findings and constraints: Authors suggested seasonal influenza vaccinations each recruit few new T cells.

Using its own MiXCR run on the RT-PCR reads, TCRdb lists one record per CDR3 protein. The sample shows about 800,000 distinct CDR3 sequences, 21% of them seen only once. This specimen consisted of PBMCs from blood, obtained about 5 days after vaccination. This TCR was sampled from a man over 45 who received an inactivated influenza vaccine. This chain links TRBV18 with TRBJ2-2; D ambiguous. The chain's CDR3 is CASSPPSNTGELFF. CDR3 bases: TGTGCCAGCTCACCACCGTCTAACACCGGGGAGCTGTTTTTT.